The rows below give T cell receptor beta chains drawn from one sample of a study of T cells in Graves' hyperthyroidism and ophthalmopathy. One entry per CDR3 protein, called by TCRdb with MiXCR from the multiplex PCR reads. The table lists around 290,000 distinct CDR3 sequences, 15% to 20% of them singletons. What was sequenced was blood. Every receptor here comes from a woman aged 55-69 years with Graves' ophthalmopathy. Each CDR3 is given with its conserved first and last residue. D genes are given only for firm matches. Clone size is not always given. Where it is, it says once, few, many or a class for expanded clones.

j_call: TRBJ2-1; clone_size: -; d_call: TRBD2; v_call: TRBV20-1; cdr3_nt: TGCAGTGCTGGACTAGCGGGAATGAGTGAGCAGTTCTTC; cdr3_aa: CSAGLAGMSEQFF
j_call: TRBJ1-5; clone_size: few; d_call: -; v_call: TRBV4-1; cdr3_nt: TGTGCCAGCAGCCAAGATGTTGGGTATAGCAATCAGCCCCAGCATTTT; cdr3_aa: CASSQDVGYSNQPQHF
j_call: TRBJ2-4; clone_size: many; d_call: TRBD2; v_call: TRBV11-2; cdr3_nt: TGTGCCAGCAGCGCAGGGGAGCGGGAGGGCCGTAGGAGAGACATTCAGTACTTC; cdr3_aa: CASSAGEREGRRRDIQYF
j_call: TRBJ1-1; clone_size: many; d_call: TRBD1; v_call: TRBV12-3/TRBV12-4; cdr3_nt: TGTGCCAGCAGTTTACAGGGGGCGTACACTGAAGCTTTCTTT; cdr3_aa: CASSLQGAYTEAFF
j_call: TRBJ1-1; clone_size: few; d_call: -; v_call: TRBV20-1; cdr3_nt: TGCAGTGCTAGAGGGTCACACGAGACTGAAGCTTTCTTT; cdr3_aa: CSARGSHETEAFF
j_call: TRBJ2-7; clone_size: many; d_call: TRBD2; v_call: TRBV20-1; cdr3_nt: TGCAGTGCTAGAAGTCTAGCGGGAGGCTACGAGCAGTACTTC; cdr3_aa: CSARSLAGGYEQYF
j_call: TRBJ1-5; clone_size: -; d_call: -; v_call: TRBV9; cdr3_nt: TGTGCCAGCAGCGTAGATATTGATCAGCCCCAGCATTTT; cdr3_aa: CASSVDIDQPQHF
j_call: TRBJ2-1; clone_size: many; d_call: TRBD2; v_call: TRBV3-1; cdr3_nt: TGTGCCAGCAGCCAAGCGGGGGGCTACAATGAGCAGTTCTTC; cdr3_aa: CASSQAGGYNEQFF
j_call: TRBJ2-1; clone_size: many; d_call: -; v_call: TRBV7-2; cdr3_nt: TGTGCCAGCAGCTTAGCAGGGACTGTACAGGGTGAGCAGTTCTTC; cdr3_aa: CASSLAGTVQGEQFF
j_call: TRBJ2-3; clone_size: few; d_call: -; v_call: TRBV5-1; cdr3_nt: TGCGCCAGCAGCTTGGTTCCAGAAAGCACAGATACGCAGTATTTT; cdr3_aa: CASSLVPESTDTQYF
j_call: TRBJ2-2; clone_size: -; d_call: TRBD2; v_call: TRBV20-1; cdr3_nt: TGCAGTGCTAAGGTAGCGGGAGGGCCGGGCACCGGGGAGCTGTTTTTT; cdr3_aa: CSAKVAGGPGTGELFF
j_call: TRBJ2-7; clone_size: -; d_call: -; v_call: TRBV19; cdr3_nt: TGTGCCAGTAGTATTCTCCCGGCCGGGACTCCTCCGTACGAGCAGTACTTC; cdr3_aa: CASSILPAGTPPYEQYF
j_call: TRBJ1-2; clone_size: -; d_call: -; v_call: TRBV10-3; cdr3_nt: TGTGCCACCACTCAGACACAAGGGTGGTATGGCTACACCTTC; cdr3_aa: CATTQTQGWYGYTF
j_call: TRBJ2-4; clone_size: many; d_call: TRBD1; v_call: TRBV20-1; cdr3_nt: TGCAGTGCTCCTCGACAGGGCGAAAACATTCAGTACTTC; cdr3_aa: CSAPRQGENIQYF
j_call: TRBJ2-2; clone_size: -; d_call: -; v_call: TRBV6-2/TRBV6-3; cdr3_nt: TGTGCCAGCAGGTCGGGCGCCGGGGAGCTGTTTTTT; cdr3_aa: CASRSGAGELFF
j_call: TRBJ2-3; clone_size: few; d_call: -; v_call: TRBV5-1; cdr3_nt: TGCGCCAGCAGCTTCGGACAGAACACAGATACGCAGTATTTT; cdr3_aa: CASSFGQNTDTQYF
j_call: TRBJ2-7; clone_size: many; d_call: -; v_call: TRBV28; cdr3_nt: TGTGCCAGCAGTTTATTTACGAGATACGAGCAGTACTTC; cdr3_aa: CASSLFTRYEQYF
j_call: TRBJ2-3; clone_size: -; d_call: TRBD2; v_call: TRBV5-1; cdr3_nt: TGCGCCAGCAGTTCCGACAGCGGGAGGTCCACAGATACGCAGTATTTT; cdr3_aa: CASSSDSGRSTDTQYF
j_call: TRBJ2-5; clone_size: few; d_call: -; v_call: TRBV29-1; cdr3_nt: TGCAGCGTTGTACAGGATGAGACCCAGTACTTC; cdr3_aa: CSVVQDETQYF
j_call: TRBJ2-1; clone_size: -; d_call: -; v_call: TRBV5-1; cdr3_nt: TGCGCCAGCAGCCTGGGACCGGGAAACAATGAGCAGTTCTTC; cdr3_aa: CASSLGPGNNEQFF
j_call: TRBJ2-1; clone_size: -; d_call: TRBD2; v_call: TRBV6-4; cdr3_nt: TGTGCCAGCAGGGAGGGACTAGCGAATAGCCGATACAATGAGCAGTTCTTC; cdr3_aa: CASREGLANSRYNEQFF
j_call: TRBJ2-1; clone_size: many; d_call: -; v_call: TRBV2; cdr3_nt: TGTGCCAGCAGCCCAAACCTCGGGTACAATGAGCAGTTCTTC; cdr3_aa: CASSPNLGYNEQFF
j_call: TRBJ2-2; clone_size: many; d_call: -; v_call: TRBV28; cdr3_nt: TGTGCCAGCAGTGAAGGAAACCGGGTCGGGGAGCTGTTTTTT; cdr3_aa: CASSEGNRVGELFF
j_call: TRBJ1-2; clone_size: few; d_call: TRBD1; v_call: TRBV9; cdr3_nt: TGTGCCAGCAACCAGGGGGACGGTCGGTCTGGCTACACCTTC; cdr3_aa: CASNQGDGRSGYTF
j_call: TRBJ2-3; clone_size: many; d_call: -; v_call: TRBV7-2; cdr3_nt: TGTGCCAGCAGCTTACAGAGCCTTCGCACAGATACGCAGTATTTT; cdr3_aa: CASSLQSLRTDTQYF
j_call: TRBJ1-5; clone_size: -; d_call: -; v_call: TRBV2; cdr3_nt: TGTGCCAGCAGTGAGGAATCGTTCGGCAATCAGCCCCAGCATTTT; cdr3_aa: CASSEESFGNQPQHF
j_call: TRBJ2-7; clone_size: many; d_call: -; v_call: TRBV11-2; cdr3_nt: TGTGCCAGCAGCCCCTCCGGGATAATCTCCTACGAGCAGTACTTC; cdr3_aa: CASSPSGIISYEQYF
j_call: TRBJ2-6; clone_size: few; d_call: TRBD1; v_call: TRBV27; cdr3_nt: TGTGCCAGCAGTTTGGGATTCAGGGGGCTTGGGGCCAACGTCCTGACTTTC; cdr3_aa: CASSLGFRGLGANVLTF
j_call: TRBJ1-1; clone_size: few; d_call: -; v_call: TRBV3-1; cdr3_nt: TGTACCAGCAGCCGACTACAGGGCACTGAAGCTTTCTTT; cdr3_aa: CTSSRLQGTEAFF
j_call: TRBJ2-5; clone_size: many; d_call: TRBD1; v_call: TRBV7-2; cdr3_nt: TGTGCCAGCAGGCAGGGGGCTGCGGGAGAGACCCAGTACTTC; cdr3_aa: CASRQGAAGETQYF
j_call: TRBJ2-7; clone_size: many; d_call: -; v_call: TRBV4-2; cdr3_nt: TGTGCCAGCAGCCGAGGTAACGGGGACGAGCAGTACTTC; cdr3_aa: CASSRGNGDEQYF
j_call: TRBJ2-1; clone_size: many; d_call: -; v_call: TRBV11-2; cdr3_nt: TGTGCCAGCAGCTTAGTGTGGCAGGCGGCCAATGAGCAGTTCTTC; cdr3_aa: CASSLVWQAANEQFF
j_call: TRBJ1-5; clone_size: once; d_call: -; v_call: TRBV5-4; cdr3_nt: TGTGCCAGCAGCGAGGGGGGGAATAGCAATCAGCCCCAGCATTTT; cdr3_aa: CASSEGGNSNQPQHF
j_call: TRBJ2-7; clone_size: few; d_call: -; v_call: TRBV7-9; cdr3_nt: TGTGCCAGCAGCTTAGACATCACCTACTTCCAGGGGGAGCAGTACTTC; cdr3_aa: CASSLDITYFQGEQYF
j_call: TRBJ1-1; clone_size: many; d_call: TRBD1; v_call: TRBV7-9; cdr3_nt: TGTGCCAGCAGCTTAGCCCGGACAGGGGGGACTGAAGCTTTCTTT; cdr3_aa: CASSLARTGGTEAFF
j_call: TRBJ2-7; clone_size: many; d_call: -; v_call: TRBV7-2; cdr3_nt: TGTGCCAGCAGCTCAGACAGGCAAACAGGCTACGAGCAGTACTTC; cdr3_aa: CASSSDRQTGYEQYF
j_call: TRBJ2-1; clone_size: few; d_call: TRBD1; v_call: TRBV4-3; cdr3_nt: TGCGCCAGCAGAAGGTCACAGGGGTCCCCCAATGAGCAGTTCTTC; cdr3_aa: CASRRSQGSPNEQFF
j_call: TRBJ1-4; clone_size: -; d_call: -; v_call: TRBV20-1; cdr3_nt: TGCAGTGTAGGGAATAATGAAAAACTGTTTTTT; cdr3_aa: CSVGNNEKLFF